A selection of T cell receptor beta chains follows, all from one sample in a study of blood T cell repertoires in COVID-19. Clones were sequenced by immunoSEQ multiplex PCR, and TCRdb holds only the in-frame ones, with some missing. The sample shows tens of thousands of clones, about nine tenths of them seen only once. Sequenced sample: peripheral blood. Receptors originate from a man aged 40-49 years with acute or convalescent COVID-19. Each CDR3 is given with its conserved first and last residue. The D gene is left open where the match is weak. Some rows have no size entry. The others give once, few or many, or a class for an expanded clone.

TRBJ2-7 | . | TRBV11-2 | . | TGTGCCAGCAGCTCCAGCGGACGAACCGAGCAGTACTTC | CASSSSGRTEQYF
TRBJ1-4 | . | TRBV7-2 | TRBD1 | TGTGCCAGCAGCCCGGACAGGGGGTATGAAAAACTGTTTTTT | CASSPDRGYEKLFF
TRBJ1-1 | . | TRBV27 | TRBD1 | TGTGCCAGCAGTATCGCGGGACAGCCGAACACTGAAGCTTTCTTT | CASSIAGQPNTEAFF
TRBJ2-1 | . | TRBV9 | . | TGTGCCAGCAGCGTAGGGCGGAGCTCCTACAATGAGCAGTTCTTC | CASSVGRSSYNEQFF
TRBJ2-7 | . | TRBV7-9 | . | TGTGCCAGCAGCCCCAGACTTTACGAGCAGTACTTC | CASSPRLYEQYF
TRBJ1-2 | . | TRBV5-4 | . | TGTGCCAGCAGAAGCCCCGGGAGGATCGGTGGCTACACCTTC | CASRSPGRIGGYTF
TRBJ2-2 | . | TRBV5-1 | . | TGCGCCAGCAGCTTTTTACAGGGGAACACCGGGGAGCTGTTTTTT | CASSFLQGNTGELFF
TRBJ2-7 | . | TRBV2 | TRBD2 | TGTGCCAGCAGGGCGTCCGGGACTAGCGGGAGTTACGAGCAGTACTTC | CASRASGTSGSYEQYF
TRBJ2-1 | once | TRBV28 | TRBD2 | TGTGCCAGCAGTCCTGGACTAGCGGGAGGGCCCCTCAATGAGCAGTTCTTC | CASSPGLAGGPLNEQFF
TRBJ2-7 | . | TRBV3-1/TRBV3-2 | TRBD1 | TGTGCCAGCAGCCCGGTCGGCCGACAGGGGATTGGCGAGCAGTACTTC | CASSPVGRQGIGEQYF
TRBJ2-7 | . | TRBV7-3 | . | TGTGCCAGCAGCCAAGGACCTGGAGGGGAGCAGTACTTC | CASSQGPGGEQYF
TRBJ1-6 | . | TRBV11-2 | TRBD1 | TGTGCCAGCAGCTTACAACAGGGGGCGAGGTATAATTCACCCCTCCACTTT | CASSLQQGARYNSPLHF
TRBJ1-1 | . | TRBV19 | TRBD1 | TGTGCCAGTAGCCTCACGGCAGGGGGTCATTATTCCACTGAAGCTTTCTTT | CASSLTAGGHYSTEAFF
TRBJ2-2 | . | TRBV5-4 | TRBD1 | TGTGCCAGCAGCTTAGGGACAGGGGCAACCGGGGAGCTGTTTTTT | CASSLGTGATGELFF
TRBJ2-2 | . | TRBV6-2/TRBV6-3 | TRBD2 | TGTGCCAGCAGCCTCCTCGGACTAGCGGGATACACCGGGGAGCTGTTTTTT | CASSLLGLAGYTGELFF
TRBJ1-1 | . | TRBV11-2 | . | TGTGCCAGCGGACGAGTGGACTGGGCGGGAGCCACTGAAGCTTTCTTT | CASGRVDWAGATEAFF
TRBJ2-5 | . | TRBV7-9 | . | TGTGCCAGCAGCTTAGCGAGGGTCACACAAGAGACCCAGTACTTC | CASSLARVTQETQYF
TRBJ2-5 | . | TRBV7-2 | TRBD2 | TGTGCCAGCAGCTTAGATGGTAGCGGGAATCGTAGAGAGACCCAGTACTTC | CASSLDGSGNRRETQYF
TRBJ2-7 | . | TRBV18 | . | TGTGCCAGCTCGGGGGGGACATACGAGCAGTACTTC | CASSGGTYEQYF
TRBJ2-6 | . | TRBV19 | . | TGTGCCAGTAGTATCCCGGGACAAATCTCTGGGGCCAACGTCCTGACTTTC | CASSIPGQISGANVLTF
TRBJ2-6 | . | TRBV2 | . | TGTGCCAGCAGGGCGGACAACTCTGGGGCCAACGTCCTGACTTTC | CASRADNSGANVLTF
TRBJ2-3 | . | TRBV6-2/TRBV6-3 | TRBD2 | TGTGCCAGCAGTTACAGGGCTAGCGGGAGACTAACAGATACGCAGTATTTT | CASSYRASGRLTDTQYF
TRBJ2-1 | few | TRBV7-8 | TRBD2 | TGTGCCAGCAGCCACTACGGACTAGCGGGACCCTACAATGAGCAGTTCTTC | CASSHYGLAGPYNEQFF
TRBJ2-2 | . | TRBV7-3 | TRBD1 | TGTGCCAGCAGCTTAGGACAGGTCGCCGGGGAGCTGTTTTTT | CASSLGQVAGELFF
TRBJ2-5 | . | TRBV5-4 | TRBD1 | TGTGCCAGCAGCTCCGCCTCACAGGGGGCGGGGGAGACCCAGTACTTC | CASSSASQGAGETQYF
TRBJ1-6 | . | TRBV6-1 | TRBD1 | TGTGCCAGCAGTGACCAGGGGGCAAGTAATTCACCCCTCCACTTT | CASSDQGASNSPLHF
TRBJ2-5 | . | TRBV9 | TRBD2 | TGTGCCAGCAGCTCACCCTCCGGGACTAGCGGGTTCCCCCAAGAGACCCAGTACTTC | CASSSPSGTSGFPQETQYF
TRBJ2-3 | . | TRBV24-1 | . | TGTGCCACCAGTGATGCAACTAGCTGGGCGCAGTATTTT | CATSDATSWAQYF
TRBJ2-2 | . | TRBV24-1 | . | TGTGCCACCGCTTCCCCGGACTACAACACCGGGGAGCTGTTTTTT | CATASPDYNTGELFF